This T cell receptor beta chain is from a study of blood T cell repertoires in COVID-19. CDR3 size: 13 residues. CDR1 and CDR2 from the germline V gene are SQVTM and ANQGSEA. The J segment lost 4 bases and the V segment lost 6 bases, leaving 5 bases of the junction unmatched. Authors' analysis steps: Nucleated cell counts were estimated from reference gene primer amplification. Libraries were prepared by immunoSEQ multiplex PCR; TCRdb keeps only in-frame clonotypes and omits some of them. Clonal size and the V and J genes are those of that table, whereas D and trimming came from the DNA. The table lists 450,000 or so clones, around 89% of them singletons. It was during active infection that Seattle patients were enrolled and then longitudinally followed.

The chain couples TRBV29-1 to TRBJ1-1, with 10 positions matching TRBD1. Sequences were obtained from peripheral blood. The source of this sequence is a woman in her forties with COVID-19, enrolled during active disease. The CDR3 sequence: CSVGTGEGTEAFF. For the CDR3, the DNA is TGCAGCGTAGGGACAGGGGAAGGCACTGAAGCTTTCTTT.